Following are 26 T cell receptor beta chains from one sample sequenced in a study of shared clonotypes between healthy human individuals. The repertoire was sequenced with immunoSEQ multiplex PCR; TCRdb's copy has only in-frame clones and lacks some. The data contain fewer than 1.8 million clones, approximately 98.5% of them singletons. Material for sequencing was naive CD4+ T cells sorted from blood. Subset: CD45RA+ positively selected. Receptors originate from a man aged 30 to 39 in good health.

This chain uses TRBV14 with TRBJ2-3, with D perhaps matching TRBD1 (5 bases). Trimming stripped 5 bases from V and 3 bases from J, with 12 bases between. This CDR3 has 14 residues. Germline CDR1 is SGHDN and CDR2 is FVKESK. In DNA, the CDR3 is TGTGCCAGCAGCATCAGGGTACGGACAGATACGCAGTATTTT. Translated, it gives CASSIRVRTDTQYF. The full variable domain, rest sourced from reference TRBV14 and TRBJ2-3, is EAGVTQFPSHSVIEKGQTVTLRCDPISGHDNLYWYRRVMGKEIKFLLHFVKESKQDESGMPNNRFLAERTGGTYSTLKVQPAELEDSGVYFCASSIRVRTDTQYFGPGTRLTVL.

This sequence joins TRBV4-1 and TRBJ2-5, with 9 bases aligning to TRBD2. The CDR3 is 14 residues long. V shed 6 bases and J 4 bases; nucleotides not matched to a gene: 6. From germline, CDR1 is MGHRA and CDR2 YSYEKL. This CDR3 is CASSQIAGAETQYF. The CDR3 DNA is TGCGCCAGCAGTCAAATAGCGGGAGCAGAGACCCAGTACTTC.

This chain joins TRBV7-2 and TRBJ2-5; D gene unclear. In germline, CDR1 is SGHTA, CDR2 FQGNSA. Trimming took off 5 bases at V and 1 base at J, with 11 bases between the two ends. The CDR3 covers 14 residues. CDR3 nucleotide sequence: TGTGCCAGCAGCCCCGACTGGGGCCAAGAGACCCAGTACTTC. This sequence encodes CASSPDWGQETQYF.

The V gene is TRBV21-1, the J gene TRBJ2-3. TRBV21-1 is given as a pseudogene. The CDR3 sequence is 16 residues long. CDR3 bases: TGTGCCAGCAGTCCCGAATCTAATGACGGCACAGATACGCAGTATTTT. Protein sequence: CASSPESNDGTDTQYF.

The genes are TRBV7-2 and TRBJ2-5; tentatively, D is TRBD1 (5 bases). This CDR3 comprises 13 residues. Germline assignment: CDR1 SGHTA and CDR2 FQGNSA. V was clipped by 5 bases and J by 4 bases, with 11 bases between them. The CDR3 protein is CASSLTVGETQYF. The CDR3 coding sequence is TGTGCCAGCAGCCTGACAGTAGGAGAGACCCAGTACTTC.

The chain joins TRBV10-3 to TRBJ2-7, with D unresolved. The V gene lost 3 bases and the J gene lost 3 bases, with 12 bases spanning the gap. The CDR3 is 14 residues long. Germline loops: CDR1 ENHRY, CDR2 SYGVKD. The DNA for the CDR3 is TGTGCCATCAGTGACGAGGTGCGCCACTACGAGCAGTACTTC. It codes for CAISDEVRHYEQYF.

The V and J genes are TRBV9 and TRBJ1-1; a possible D gene is TRBD1 (6 bases). V gave up 4 bases and J gave up 7 bases, with 17 bases separating them. Looked up from germline, CDR1 is SGDLS and CDR2 is YYNGEE. This CDR3 has 14 amino acids. CDR3 amino acids: CASSPRGGRNEAFF. The CDR3 DNA is TGTGCCAGCAGCCCGAGGGGGGGTAGGAATGAAGCTTTCTTT.

The chain couples TRBV6-5 to TRBJ1-3; D is possibly TRBD1 (5 bases). The CDR3 has 14 amino acids. Germline loops: CDR1 MNHEY, CDR2 SVGAGI. Trimming took off 7 bases at V and 4 bases at J, with 14 bases between the two ends. CDR3 in amino acids: CASINFAGGNTIYF. The CDR3 DNA follows: TGTGCCAGCATAAATTTTGCAGGGGGAAACACCATATATTTT.

The table lists this clone with a count of one. The chain has TRBV7-8 and TRBJ1-3, with 8 bases aligning to TRBD1. The CDR3 runs to 18 residues. Per germline, CDR1 SGHVS and CDR2 FQNEAQ. V was clipped by 5 bases and J by 0 bases; unmatched bases: 12. In nucleotides, the CDR3 is TGTGCCAGCAGCGACCCGGGACAGGTTTCGGGCTCTGGAAACACCATATATTTT. Protein sequence: CASSDPGQVSGSGNTIYF.

The chain is built from TRBV30 and TRBJ2-1; possibly TRBD1 for D (5 bases). CDR1 and CDR2 from the germline V gene are GTSNPN and SVGIG (reference sequence). The CDR3 totals 14 residues. The V and J ends lost 5 bases and 3 bases respectively, with 14 bases between them. CDR3 nucleotides: TGTGCCTGGGGCACAAAGACAGACTACAATGAGCAGTTCTTC. Translating gives CAWGTKTDYNEQFF.

The chain combines TRBV21-1 with TRBJ1-2; the table's D call of TRBD1 was not tested on the DNA. TRBV21-1 constitutes a pseudogene. The CDR3 extends over 14 amino acids. The CDR3 spells CASSKVRQGNGYTF. CDR3 sequence (DNA): TGTGCCAGCAGCAAAGTCAGACAGGGGAATGGCTACACCTTC.

The genes are TRBV9 and TRBJ2-3; tentatively, D is TRBD1 or TRBD2 (5 bases each). The CDR3 loop spans 16 amino acids. V was shortened by 0 bases and J by 4 bases, with 15 bases between the two germline ends. Germline V CDR1 and CDR2: SGDLS, YYNGEE. CDR3 protein: CASSVGAGSPADTQYF. The CDR3 region has the DNA TGTGCCAGCAGCGTAGGGGCAGGGAGTCCCGCAGATACGCAGTATTTT.

The chain employs TRBV4-1 and TRBJ1-5; TRBD1 matches 11 bases. Unmatched junction bases numbered 8, after V lost 1 base and J lost 6 bases. The CDR3 spans 17 residues. Germline lookup yields CDR1 MGHRA and CDR2 YSYEKL. CDR3 amino acids: CASSQVLGTGGVQPQHF. The CDR3 nucleotides read TGCGCCAGCAGCCAAGTGCTTGGGACAGGGGGGGTTCAGCCCCAGCATTTT.

The chain employs TRBV6-1 and TRBJ2-7, with TRBD1 matching 9 bases. Looked up from germline, CDR1 is MNHNS and CDR2 is SASEGT. Losses at the gene ends were 6 bases for V and 7 bases for J; bases not matched to a gene: 13. This CDR3 is built from 15 residues. In nucleotides, the CDR3 is TGTGCCAGCAGAAAGGGGACAGGGTCGGGCGTAGAGCAGTACTTC. It specifies CASRKGTGSGVEQYF.

J is TRBJ1-5 and V is TRBV6-6, with 7 bases that match TRBD1. The CDR3 length is 14 residues. CDR1 and CDR2 from the germline V gene are MNHNY and SVGAGI (reference sequence). V shed 6 bases, J shed 7 bases, and the junction held 9 bases outside the gene matches. The CDR3 DNA sequence: TGTGCCAGCAGGAACGACAGGGCTTGGCAGCCCCAGCATTTT. Protein: CASRNDRAWQPQHF.

The chain links TRBV11-1 to TRBJ2-7; 8 nucleotides match TRBD1. After removal of 3 bases from V and 5 bases from J, the junction contained 3 bases not matched to a gene. CDR3 length: 13 residues. Looked up from germline, CDR1 is SGHAT and CDR2 is FQDESV (reference sequence). The DNA for the CDR3 is TGTGCCAGCAGCTTGACAGGGGTCCACGAGCAGTACTTC. This gives the protein CASSLTGVHEQYF. The complete variable domain, with remaining parts taken from reference TRBV11-1 and TRBJ2-7, reads EAEVAQSPRYKITEKSQAVAFWCDPISGHATLYWYRQILGQGPELLVQFQDESVVDDSQLPKDRFSAERLKGVDSTLKIQPAELGDSAMYLCASSLTGVHEQYFGPGTRLTVT.

The chain is built from TRBV29-1 and TRBJ1-1; D gene uncertain. Trimming left V 7 bases short and J 5 bases short, with 14 bases between. Germline CDR1 and CDR2: SQVTM and ANQGSEA. This CDR3 is 12 amino acids long. The CDR3 loop reads CSGGGRRTEAFF. The CDR3 DNA reads TGCAGCGGCGGAGGCAGGCGGACTGAAGCTTTCTTT.

This clone showed up just once. This chain links TRBV13 with TRBJ2-7; 9 bases fit TRBD1. The CDR3 is 14 amino acids. Germline V gives CDR1 PRHDT, CDR2 FYEKMQ (reference sequence). The J segment lost 6 bases and the V segment lost 0 bases, leaving 3 bases of the junction unmatched. The CDR3 nucleotides are TGTGCCAGCAGCTTAGGCACAGGGGGCGCCGAGCAGTACTTC. It encodes CASSLGTGGAEQYF.

This chain joins TRBV29-1 and TRBJ2-1; TRBD1 aligns across 9 bases. The V gene's germline CDR1 is SQVTM and CDR2 ANQGSEA. The trim removed 7 bases at V and 0 bases at J, leaving 10 bases unmatched. The CDR3 runs 16 residues. CDR3 DNA sequence: TGCAGCGGGGTTACAGGGGGCAGGAACTCCTACAATGAGCAGTTCTTC. It translates to CSGVTGGRNSYNEQFF.

V usage is TRBV14 and J usage is TRBJ2-5; the D gene is possibly TRBD2 (6 bases). Germline CDR1 reads SGHDN; CDR2 reads FVKESK. The length of the CDR3 is 17 residues. Trimming left V 1 base short and J 1 base short, with 16 bases between. This chain's CDR3 is CASSQGQSAGAQETQYF. As DNA, the CDR3 is TGTGCCAGCAGCCAAGGCCAATCAGCGGGCGCCCAAGAGACCCAGTACTTC.

The chain has TRBV25-1 and TRBJ1-5, with unresolved D. The germline V gene has CDR1 MGHDK and CDR2 SYGVNS. The CDR3 runs 17 residues. With 9 bases removed from V and 0 bases from J, the gap between germline ends came to 21 bases. The CDR3 coding sequence is TGTGCCAGACAAAAGGGTACCCCGGGGAATAGCAATCAGCCCCAGCATTTT. This sequence encodes CARQKGTPGNSNQPQHF.

This rearrangement joins TRBV28 to TRBJ2-7; D call uncertain. Germline CDR1 is MDHEN and CDR2 is SYDVKM. The CDR3 has 11 residues. Trimming removed 4 bases at V and 7 bases at J, with 8 bases between. Written as DNA, the CDR3 is TGTGCCAGCAGTTCGCCTGGGGAGCAGTACTTC. Its translation is CASSSPGEQYF. Combining the CDR3 with reference TRBV28 and TRBJ2-7 gives the whole variable domain DVKVTQSSRYLVKRTGEKVFLECVQDMDHENMFWYRQDPGLGLRLIYFSYDVKMKEKGDIPEGYSVSREKKERFSLILESASTNQTSMYLCASSSPGEQYFGPGTRLTVT.

The chain links TRBV7-1 to TRBJ2-1, with 8 bases identical to TRBD2. TRBV7-1 is given ORF status, its function remaining uncertain. The length of the CDR3 is 16 residues. With V trimmed by 4 bases and J by 4 bases, 9 bases remained unmatched. DNA for the CDR3: TGTGCCAGCAGCTTAGCTCTCAGCGGGAGTTACAATGAGCAGTTCTTC. Its protein product is CASSLALSGSYNEQFF.

The CDR3 region is CASSTGQAPSYEQYF. The CDR3, as DNA: TGTGCCAGTAGTACGGGACAGGCACCATCCTACGAGCAGTACTTC. V usage is TRBV19 and J usage is TRBJ2-7, with 8 bases identical to TRBD1. Unmatched junction bases numbered 6, after V lost 4 bases and J lost 1 base. The CDR3 is made up of 15 amino acids. Looked up from germline, CDR1 is LNHDA and CDR2 is SQIVND (reference sequence). The variable domain in full, with the rest retrieved from reference TRBV19 and TRBJ2-7, is DGGITQSPKYLFRKEGQNVTLSCEQNLNHDAMYWYRQDPGQGLRLIYYSQIVNDFQKGDIAEGYSVSREKKESFPLTVTSAQKNPTAFYLCASSTGQAPSYEQYFGPGTRLTVT.

The chain joins TRBV19 to TRBJ2-1; 8 bases fit TRBD2. The CDR3 extends over 14 amino acids. Trimming removed 5 bases from V and 8 bases from J; junction bases left unmatched: 8. Germline CDR1 and CDR2: LNHDA and SQIVND (reference sequence). The CDR3: CASSSGRAGDEQFF. CDR3 DNA: TGTGCCAGTAGTTCCGGGAGGGCCGGCGATGAGCAGTTCTTC.

The V call is TRBV19, the J call TRBJ2-3; TRBD2 matches at 7 bases. Per the germline V gene, CDR1 is LNHDA and CDR2 is SQIVND (reference sequence). This CDR3 contains 15 residues. Losses at the gene ends were 5 bases for V and 1 base for J; bases not matched to a gene: 6. The CDR3 region has the DNA TGTGCCAGTAGTTCAAGCGGGGTGGGCACAGATACGCAGTATTTT. Translation gives CASSSSGVGTDTQYF.